What follows describes a single TCR beta chain. The source of the sample is a study of blood T cell repertoires in COVID-19. About the research overall: COVID-19 samples, acute and convalescent, were from the United States, Italy and Spain. The cDNA or gDNA used as material had been derived from T cells, B-cell-depleted T cells, or PBMCs.

Method: immunoSEQ multiplex PCR; TCRdb's copy keeps in-frame clones and lacks some. The sample includes approximately 75,000 clones, 83% of them seen just once. The sequence was collected from a man aged 25-45 years with COVID-19, enrolled during active disease. The sample was peripheral blood.

The CDR3 spells CAWSVGLTPAGNQPQHF. The CDR3 DNA reads TGTGCCTGGAGTGTCGGATTAACCCCCGCGGGCAATCAGCCCCAGCATTTT. J is TRBJ1-5 and V is TRBV30; D gene unclear. This CDR3 spans 17 amino acids. Germline assignment: CDR1 GTSNPN and CDR2 SVGIG (reference sequence). The ends were cut back, 0 bases at V and 2 bases at J, with 17 bases in the middle.